The entry below describes one T cell receptor beta chain. The table came from immunoSEQ multiplex PCR; TCRdb's copy has only in-frame clones and leaves some out. The table has some 210,000 clones, 84% seen once. The data originate from a study of blood T cell repertoires in COVID-19. This CDR3 spans 16 amino acids. Germline V gene sequence: CDR1 SGHRS, CDR2 YFSETQ. V was trimmed by 4 bases and J by 0 bases, leaving 13 bases between them. Sequenced: peripheral blood. This chain connects TRBV5-1 to TRBJ2-2; D gene ambiguous. This sequence was found in a human donor in a cohort sampled during active COVID-19. The CDR3 nucleotides are TGCGCCAGCAGCCGAGTTGGCACAGCGAACACCGGGGAGCTGTTTTTT. Protein sequence: CASSRVGTANTGELFF.